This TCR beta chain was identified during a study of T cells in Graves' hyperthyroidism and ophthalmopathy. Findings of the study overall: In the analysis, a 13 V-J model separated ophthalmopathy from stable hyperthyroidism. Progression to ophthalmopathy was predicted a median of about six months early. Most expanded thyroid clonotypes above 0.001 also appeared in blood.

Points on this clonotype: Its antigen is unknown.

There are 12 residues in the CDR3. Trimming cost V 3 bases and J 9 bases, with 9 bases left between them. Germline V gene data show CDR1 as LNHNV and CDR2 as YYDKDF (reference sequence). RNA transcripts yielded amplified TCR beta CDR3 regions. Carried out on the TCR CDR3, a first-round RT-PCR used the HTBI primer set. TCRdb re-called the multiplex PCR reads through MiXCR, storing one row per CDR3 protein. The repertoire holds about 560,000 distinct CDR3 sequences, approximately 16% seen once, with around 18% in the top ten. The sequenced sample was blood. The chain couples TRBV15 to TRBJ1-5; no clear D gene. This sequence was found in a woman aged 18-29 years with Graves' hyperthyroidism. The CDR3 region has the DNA TGTGCCACCAGCAGGCAGGATGGGCCCCAGCATTTT. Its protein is CATSRQDGPQHF.